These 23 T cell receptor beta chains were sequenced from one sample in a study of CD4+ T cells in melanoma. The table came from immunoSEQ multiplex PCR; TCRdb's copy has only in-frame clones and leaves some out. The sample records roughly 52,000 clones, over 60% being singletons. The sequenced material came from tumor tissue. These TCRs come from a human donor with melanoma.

The CDR3 loop is CSVQLGPYEQYF. The CDR3 nucleotides are TGCAGCGTGCAACTAGGCCCCTACGAGCAGTACTTC. V and J are TRBV29-1 and TRBJ2-7; TRBD2 might be the D (5 bases). The CDR3 is 12 amino acids. From germline, CDR1 is SQVTM and CDR2 ANQGSEA. The ends were cut back, 6 bases at V and 2 bases at J, with 11 bases in the middle.

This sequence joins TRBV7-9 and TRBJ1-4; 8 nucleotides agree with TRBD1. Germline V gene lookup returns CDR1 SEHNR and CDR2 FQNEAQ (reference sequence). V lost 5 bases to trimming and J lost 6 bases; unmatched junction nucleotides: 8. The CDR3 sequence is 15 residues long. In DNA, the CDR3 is TGTGCCAGCAGCCTGCGGACAGGGCCGGATGAAAAACTGTTTTTT. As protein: CASSLRTGPDEKLFF.

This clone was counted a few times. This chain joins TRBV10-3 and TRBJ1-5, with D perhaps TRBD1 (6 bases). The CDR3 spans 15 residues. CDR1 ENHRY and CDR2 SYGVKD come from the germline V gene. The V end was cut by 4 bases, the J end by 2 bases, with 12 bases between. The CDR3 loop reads CAISGEGGRNQPQHF. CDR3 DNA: TGTGCCATCAGTGGAGAAGGGGGGCGCAATCAGCCCCAGCATTTT.

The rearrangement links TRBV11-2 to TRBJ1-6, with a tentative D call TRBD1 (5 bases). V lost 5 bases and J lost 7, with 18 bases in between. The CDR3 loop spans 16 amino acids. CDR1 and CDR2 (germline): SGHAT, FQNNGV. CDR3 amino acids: CASSRGLDSTNSPLHF. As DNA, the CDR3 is TGTGCCAGCAGCCGGGGGTTAGACAGCACAAATTCACCCCTCCACTTT. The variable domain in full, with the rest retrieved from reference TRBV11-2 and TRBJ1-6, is EAGVAQSPRYKIIEKRQSVAFWCNPISGHATLYWYQQILGQGPKLLIQFQNNGVVDDSQLPKDRFSAERLKGVDSTLKIQPAKLEDSAVYLCASSRGLDSTNSPLHFGNGTRLTVT.

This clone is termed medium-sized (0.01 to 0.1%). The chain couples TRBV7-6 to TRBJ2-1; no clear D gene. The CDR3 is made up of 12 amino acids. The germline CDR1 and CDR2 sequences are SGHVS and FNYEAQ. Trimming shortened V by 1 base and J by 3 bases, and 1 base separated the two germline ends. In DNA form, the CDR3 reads TGTGCCAGCAGCTTAGGCTACAATGAGCAGTTCTTC. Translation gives CASSLGYNEQFF.

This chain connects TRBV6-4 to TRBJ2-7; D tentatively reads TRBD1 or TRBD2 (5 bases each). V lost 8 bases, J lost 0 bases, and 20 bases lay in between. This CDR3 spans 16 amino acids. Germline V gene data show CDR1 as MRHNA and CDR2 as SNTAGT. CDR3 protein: CASSDGAPRSSYEQYF. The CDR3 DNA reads TGTGCCAGCTCTGACGGGGCACCGCGGAGCTCCTACGAGCAGTACTTC.

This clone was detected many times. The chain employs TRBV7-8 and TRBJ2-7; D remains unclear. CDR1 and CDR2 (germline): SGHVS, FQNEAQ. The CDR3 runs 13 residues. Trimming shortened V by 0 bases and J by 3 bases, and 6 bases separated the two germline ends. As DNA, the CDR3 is TGTGCCAGCAGCTTAGCGCAACACTACGAGCAGTACTTC. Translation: CASSLAQHYEQYF.

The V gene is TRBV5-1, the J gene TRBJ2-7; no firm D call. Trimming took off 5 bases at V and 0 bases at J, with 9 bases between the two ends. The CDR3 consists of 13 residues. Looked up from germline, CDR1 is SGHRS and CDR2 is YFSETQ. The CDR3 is CASSFGFSYEQYF. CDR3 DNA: TGCGCCAGCAGTTTTGGGTTCTCCTACGAGCAGTACTTC. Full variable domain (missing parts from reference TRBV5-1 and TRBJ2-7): KAGVTQTPRYLIKTRGQQVTLSCSPISGHRSVSWYQQTPGQGLQFLFEYFSETQRNKGNFPGRFSGRQFSNSRSEMNVSTLELGDSALYLCASSFGFSYEQYFGPGTRLTVT.

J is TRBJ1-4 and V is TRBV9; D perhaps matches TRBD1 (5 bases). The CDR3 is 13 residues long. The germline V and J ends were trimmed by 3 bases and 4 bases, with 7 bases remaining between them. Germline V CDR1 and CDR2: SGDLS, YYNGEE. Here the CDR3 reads CASSEGNNEKLFF. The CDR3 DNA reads TGTGCCAGCAGCGAGGGGAATAATGAAAAACTGTTTTTT.

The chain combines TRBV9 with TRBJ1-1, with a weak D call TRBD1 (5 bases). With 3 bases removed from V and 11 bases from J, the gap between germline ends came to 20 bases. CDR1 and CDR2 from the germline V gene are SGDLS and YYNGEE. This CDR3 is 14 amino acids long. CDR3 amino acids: CASSAGTVARRAFF. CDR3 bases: TGTGCCAGCAGCGCCGGGACGGTCGCTCGTCGGGCTTTCTTT.

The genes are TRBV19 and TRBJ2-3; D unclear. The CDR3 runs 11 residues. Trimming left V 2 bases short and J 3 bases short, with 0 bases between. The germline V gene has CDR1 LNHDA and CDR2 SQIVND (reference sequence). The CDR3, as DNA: TGTGCCAGTAGTATAACAGATACGCAGTATTTT. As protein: CASSITDTQYF.

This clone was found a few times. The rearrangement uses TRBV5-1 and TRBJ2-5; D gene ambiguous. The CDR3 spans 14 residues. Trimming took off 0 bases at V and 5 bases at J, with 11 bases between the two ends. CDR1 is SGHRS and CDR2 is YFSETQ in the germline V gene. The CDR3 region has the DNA TGCGCCAGCAGCTTGGAAAGCTTAGGGGAGACCCAGTACTTC. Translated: CASSLESLGETQYF.

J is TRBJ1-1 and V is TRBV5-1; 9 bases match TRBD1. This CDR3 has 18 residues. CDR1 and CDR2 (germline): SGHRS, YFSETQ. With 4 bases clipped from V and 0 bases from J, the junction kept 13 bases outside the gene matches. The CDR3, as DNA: TGCGCCAGCAGCCCGGGCCCCGGGACAGGGATCTTGAACACTGAAGCTTTCTTT. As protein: CASSPGPGTGILNTEAFF.

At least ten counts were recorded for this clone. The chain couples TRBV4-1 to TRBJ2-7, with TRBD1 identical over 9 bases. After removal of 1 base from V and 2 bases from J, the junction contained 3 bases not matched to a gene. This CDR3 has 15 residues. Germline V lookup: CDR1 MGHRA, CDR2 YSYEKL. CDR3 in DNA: TGCGCCAGCAGCCAAGGGACAGGGGTAGCCTACGAGCAGTACTTC. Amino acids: CASSQGTGVAYEQYF.

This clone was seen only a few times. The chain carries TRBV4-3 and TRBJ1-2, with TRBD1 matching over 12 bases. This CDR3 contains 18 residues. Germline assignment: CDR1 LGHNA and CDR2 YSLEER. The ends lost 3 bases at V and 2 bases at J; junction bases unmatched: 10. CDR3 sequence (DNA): TGCGCCAGCAGCCAGGACGGGGACAGGGGGCTCCTAAACTATGGCTACACCTTC. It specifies CASSQDGDRGLLNYGYTF.

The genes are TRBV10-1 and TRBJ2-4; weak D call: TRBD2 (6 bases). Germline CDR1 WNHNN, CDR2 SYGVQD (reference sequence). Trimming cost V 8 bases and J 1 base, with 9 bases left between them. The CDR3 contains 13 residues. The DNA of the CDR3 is TGCGCCAGCGGAGGGGAGGCCAAAAACATTCAGTACTTC. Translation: CASGGEAKNIQYF.

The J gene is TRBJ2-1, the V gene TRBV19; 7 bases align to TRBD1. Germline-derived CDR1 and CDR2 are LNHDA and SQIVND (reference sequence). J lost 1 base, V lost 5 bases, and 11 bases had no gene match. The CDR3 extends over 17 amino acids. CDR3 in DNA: TGTGCCAGTAGTTCGCACTCGACAGGGCCTTCCTACAATGAGCAGTTCTTC. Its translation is CASSSHSTGPSYNEQFF. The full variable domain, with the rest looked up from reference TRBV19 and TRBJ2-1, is DGGITQSPKYLFRKEGQNVTLSCEQNLNHDAMYWYRQDPGQGLRLIYYSQIVNDFQKGDIAEGYSVSREKKESFPLTVTSAQKNPTAFYLCASSSHSTGPSYNEQFFGPGTRLTVL.

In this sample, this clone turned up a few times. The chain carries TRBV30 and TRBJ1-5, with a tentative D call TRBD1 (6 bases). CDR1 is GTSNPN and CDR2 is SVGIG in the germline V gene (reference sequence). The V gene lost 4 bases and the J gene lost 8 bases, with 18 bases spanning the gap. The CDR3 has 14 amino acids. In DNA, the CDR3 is TGTGCCTGGACCCCTAATGGGGGCGAGGAGCCCCAGCATTTT. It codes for CAWTPNGGEEPQHF.

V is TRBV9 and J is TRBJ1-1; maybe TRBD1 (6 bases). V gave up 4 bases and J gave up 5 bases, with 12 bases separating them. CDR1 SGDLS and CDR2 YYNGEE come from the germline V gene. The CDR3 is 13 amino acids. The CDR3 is CASSPNQGTEAFF. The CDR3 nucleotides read TGTGCCAGCAGCCCAAATCAGGGGACTGAAGCTTTCTTT.

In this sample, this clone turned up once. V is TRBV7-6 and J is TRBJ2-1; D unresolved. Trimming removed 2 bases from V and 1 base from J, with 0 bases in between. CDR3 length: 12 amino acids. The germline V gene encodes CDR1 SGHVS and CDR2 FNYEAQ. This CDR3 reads CASSLSYNEQFF. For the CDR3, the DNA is TGTGCCAGCAGCTTATCCTACAATGAGCAGTTCTTC.

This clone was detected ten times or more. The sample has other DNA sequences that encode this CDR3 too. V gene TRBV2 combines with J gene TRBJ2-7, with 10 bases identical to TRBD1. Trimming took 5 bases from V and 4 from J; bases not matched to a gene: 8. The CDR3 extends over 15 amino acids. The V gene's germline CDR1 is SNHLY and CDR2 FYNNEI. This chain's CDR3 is CASSPSGQGDYEQYF. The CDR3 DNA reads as TGTGCCAGCAGTCCATCCGGACAGGGGGATTACGAGCAGTACTTC.

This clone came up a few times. CDR3 sequence reads: CASRGQGPPYEQYF. The CDR3 DNA reads as TGTGCCAGCAGGGGACAGGGTCCTCCCTACGAGCAGTACTTC. This sequence joins TRBV28 and TRBJ2-7; 9 nucleotides agree with TRBD1. CDR1 is MDHEN and CDR2 is SYDVKM in the germline V gene. CDR3 length: 14 amino acids. J was trimmed by 2 bases and V by 6 bases; bases with no gene match: 5.

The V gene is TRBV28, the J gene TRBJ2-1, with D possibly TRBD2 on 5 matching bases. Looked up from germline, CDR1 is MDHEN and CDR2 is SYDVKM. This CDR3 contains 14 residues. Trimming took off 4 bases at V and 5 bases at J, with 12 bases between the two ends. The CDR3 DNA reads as TGTGCCAGCAGTTCGAGGGCAGTTAACAATGAGCAGTTCTTC. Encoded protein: CASSSRAVNNEQFF. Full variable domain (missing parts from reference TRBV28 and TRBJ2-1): DVKVTQSSRYLVKRTGEKVFLECVQDMDHENMFWYRQDPGLGLRLIYFSYDVKMKEKGDIPEGYSVSREKKERFSLILESASTNQTSMYLCASSSRAVNNEQFFGPGTRLTVL.